The 23 T cell receptor beta chains below were found in one sample sequenced in a study of T cell responses to AZD1222 COVID-19 vaccine. Produced via immunoSEQ multiplex PCR; TCRdb's table is partial and in-frame only. This sample has fewer than 65,000 clones, with 89% found just once. The sequencing used peripheral blood, collected 28 days after the second AZD1222 dose. All receptors come from an adult who received the AZD1222 COVID-19 vaccine.

The chain couples TRBV2 to TRBJ1-4, with 9 bases fitting TRBD1. V was pared by 1 base and J by 4 bases, with 4 bases of the junction left unmatched. Germline assignment: CDR1 SNHLY and CDR2 FYNNEI. CDR3 size: 16 residues. CDR3 in DNA: TGTGCCAGCAGTGAAGAGGGGACAGGGATTAATGAAAAACTGTTTTTT. Its translation is CASSEEGTGINEKLFF.

The chain couples TRBV7-9 to TRBJ1-4, with D maybe TRBD1 (6 bases). The CDR3 is made up of 15 amino acids. The V gene's germline CDR1 is SEHNR and CDR2 FQNEAQ (reference sequence). V shed 5 bases and J shed 5 bases, with 15 bases lying between them. This CDR3 is CASSRGAQGNEKLFF. In DNA, the CDR3 is TGTGCCAGCAGCCGAGGGGCACAGGGAAATGAAAAACTGTTTTTT.

The chain joins TRBV3-1 (or the pseudogene TRBV3-2) to TRBJ1-4; the D is unclear. This CDR3 contains 11 residues. V was clipped by 5 bases and J by 11 bases, with 9 bases between them. Germline assignment: CDR1 LGHDT and CDR2 YNNKEL (reference sequence). CDR3 protein: CASSAAGKLFF. For the CDR3, the DNA is TGTGCCAGCAGCGCGGCGGGGAAACTGTTTTTT.

The chain combines TRBV6-1 with TRBJ2-1; D gene ambiguous. The CDR3 extends over 13 amino acids. V was clipped by 3 bases and J by 2 bases, with 5 bases between them. Germline values: CDR1 MNHNS, CDR2 SASEGT. CDR3 coding DNA: TGTGCCAGCAGTGACGGACCCTACAATGAGCAGTTCTTC. It encodes CASSDGPYNEQFF.

This rearrangement joins TRBV24-1 to TRBJ2-3; D is possibly TRBD2 (6 bases). V was pared by 3 bases and J by 0 bases, with 12 bases between. There are 16 residues in the CDR3. From germline, CDR1 is KGHDR and CDR2 SFDVKD. The CDR3 spells CATSDGSGTSTDTQYF. DNA for the CDR3: TGTGCCACCAGTGATGGTAGCGGAACTAGCACAGATACGCAGTATTTT.

The genes are TRBV28 and TRBJ1-5; D is perhaps TRBD1 (6 bases). Trimming removed 5 bases at V and 0 bases at J, with 11 bases between. The CDR3 loop spans 15 amino acids. CDR1 and CDR2 from the germline V gene are MDHEN and SYDVKM. The CDR3, as DNA: TGTGCCAGCAGTAAAGGACAGAATAGCAATCAGCCCCAGCATTTT. It is translated as CASSKGQNSNQPQHF. Full variable domain (missing parts from reference TRBV28 and TRBJ1-5): DVKVTQSSRYLVKRTGEKVFLECVQDMDHENMFWYRQDPGLGLRLIYFSYDVKMKEKGDIPEGYSVSREKKERFSLILESASTNQTSMYLCASSKGQNSNQPQHFGDGTRLSIL.

The chain has TRBV6-1 and TRBJ1-6; D might be TRBD1 (5 bases). CDR1 and CDR2 from the germline V gene are MNHNS and SASEGT. The CDR3 sequence is 16 residues long. With 4 bases removed from V and 0 bases from J, the gap between germline ends came to 10 bases. Here the CDR3 reads CASSGGRSSYNSPLHF. For the CDR3, the DNA is TGTGCCAGCAGTGGGGGCCGGAGCTCCTATAATTCACCCCTCCACTTT.

CDR3 bases: TGTGCCAGCAGACCGACCAGGGACGGGGAGCTGTTTTTT. It translates to CASRPTRDGELFF. The chain combines TRBV6-5 with TRBJ2-2, with D possibly matching TRBD1 (5 bases). Trimming cost V 6 bases and J 7 bases, with 12 bases left between them. The CDR3 spans 13 residues. Germline CDR1 and CDR2: MNHEY and SVGAGI.

CDR3 in amino acids: CASSPRADTQYF. The CDR3 DNA follows: TGTGCCAGCTCACCGAGGGCAGATACGCAGTATTTT. V gene TRBV18 combines with J gene TRBJ2-3, with a tentative D call TRBD2 (5 bases). V was clipped by 3 bases and J by 4 bases, with 5 bases between them. This CDR3 is 12 amino acids long. Germline values: CDR1 KGHSH, CDR2 LQKENI.

This chain joins TRBV18 and TRBJ2-5; D is unresolved. V dropped 0 bases and J dropped 2 bases, with 10 bases sitting between them. The V gene's germline CDR1 is KGHSH and CDR2 LQKENI. The CDR3 is 15 amino acids. The DNA of the CDR3 is TGTGCCAGCTCACCACCGATAGGGTATCAAGAGACCCAGTACTTC. Residues: CASSPPIGYQETQYF.

The J gene is TRBJ1-2, the V gene TRBV7-2, with D perhaps matching TRBD1 (6 bases). Looked up from germline, CDR1 is SGHTA and CDR2 is FQGNSA. The CDR3 is made up of 12 amino acids. V was pared by 10 bases and J by 7 bases, with 16 bases between. CDR3 sequence reads: CATQGSLRGYTF. CDR3 nucleotide sequence: TGTGCCACACAGGGATCTTTACGTGGCTACACCTTC. Filled out from reference TRBV7-2 and TRBJ1-2, the complete variable domain reads GAGVSQSPSNKVTEKGKDVELRCDPISGHTALYWYRQSLGQGLEFLIYFQGNSAPDKSGLPSDRFSAERTGGSVSTLTIQRTQQEDSAVYLCATQGSLRGYTFGSGTRLTVV.

V gene TRBV5-1 combines with J gene TRBJ1-1, with D perhaps matching TRBD1 (5 bases). The CDR3 runs to 13 residues. V was shortened by 2 bases and J by 3 bases, with 8 bases between the two germline ends. Germline V gives CDR1 SGHRS, CDR2 YFSETQ. CDR3 in amino acids: CASSFGGDTEAFF. The CDR3 DNA reads TGCGCCAGCAGCTTCGGGGGGGACACTGAAGCTTTCTTT.

The chain couples TRBV9 to TRBJ2-7; no definite D call. The CDR3 runs to 14 residues. CDR1 SGDLS and CDR2 YYNGEE come from the germline V gene. Trimming stripped 0 bases from V and 3 bases from J, with 10 bases between. CDR3 DNA: TGTGCCAGCAGCGTAGATCCGGGCCTCTACGAGCAGTACTTC. Its translation is CASSVDPGLYEQYF.

The CDR3 protein is CASRLDSASGELFF. CDR3 nucleotides: TGTGCAAGTCGCTTAGATTCGGCCAGCGGGGAGCTGTTTTTT. V usage is TRBV12-2 and J usage is TRBJ2-2. TRBV12-2 is a listed pseudogene. This CDR3 has 14 amino acids.

V and J are TRBV24-1 and TRBJ2-7; possible D gene TRBD1, 5 bases. Germline CDR1 reads KGHDR; CDR2 reads SFDVKD. Trimming cost V 8 bases and J 2 bases, with 9 bases left between them. This CDR3 spans 12 amino acids. The CDR3 is CATTVRAYEQYF. CDR3 DNA sequence: TGTGCCACCACAGTCAGGGCCTACGAGCAGTACTTC.

This chain uses TRBV29-1 with TRBJ1-1; D gene unclear. CDR3 length equals 12 residues. Deletions cut 5 bases from V and 1 base from J, with 8 bases between. Germline CDR1 is SQVTM and CDR2 is ANQGSEA. CDR3 region: CSVSPGNTEAFF. DNA of the CDR3: TGCAGCGTTAGTCCAGGGAACACTGAAGCTTTCTTT.

This sequence joins TRBV2 and TRBJ2-1, with unresolved D. V lost 5 bases and J 7 bases, leaving 12 bases between the germline ends. Germline CDR1 and CDR2: SNHLY and FYNNEI. The CDR3 length is 13 residues. The chain's CDR3 is CASSSQPRNEQFF. The CDR3 DNA follows: TGTGCCAGCAGTTCTCAGCCTCGGAATGAGCAGTTCTTC.

The chain links TRBV7-2 to TRBJ2-7; 7 bases fit TRBD2. The CDR3 loop spans 15 amino acids. V dropped 0 bases and J dropped 4; count of bases not matched to a gene: 6. The V gene's germline CDR1 is SGHTA and CDR2 FQGNSA. The CDR3 protein is CASSLAGGRGYEQYF. CDR3 sequence (DNA): TGTGCCAGCAGCTTAGCGGGCGGGAGAGGGTACGAGCAGTACTTC.

The V call is TRBV11-2, the J call TRBJ1-2; a possible D gene is TRBD1 (6 bases). The germline V gene encodes CDR1 SGHAT and CDR2 FQNNGV. This CDR3 contains 13 residues. Trimming took off 5 bases at V and 7 bases at J, with 14 bases between the two ends. This CDR3 is CASSAYGTLGYTF. The CDR3 DNA sequence: TGTGCCAGCAGCGCATACGGGACACTTGGCTACACCTTC.

The rearrangement joins TRBV24-1 to TRBJ1-1; 7 bases map to TRBD1. The CDR3 spans 19 residues. The ends lost 4 bases at V and 3 bases at J; junction bases unmatched: 19. The germline V gene has CDR1 KGHDR and CDR2 SFDVKD. The CDR3 DNA is TGTGCCACCAGTGACACAGACAGGGTAAGGTCACGTCGTTACACTGAAGCTTTCTTT. Translation gives CATSDTDRVRSRRYTEAFF.

The DNA of the CDR3 is TGTGCCAGCTCCGGACCGGTCACTGAAGCTTTCTTT. Residues: CASSGPVTEAFF. This sequence joins TRBV6-5 and TRBJ1-1; D is ambiguous. The length of the CDR3 is 12 residues. Germline V CDR1 and CDR2: MNHEY, SVGAGI. V gave up 8 bases and J gave up 4 bases, with 11 bases separating them.

The chain joins TRBV29-1 to TRBJ2-7; a weak D match, TRBD2 (7 bases). This CDR3 spans 14 amino acids. Between the trimmed V and J ends, which lost 1 base and 0 bases, there was a span of 10 bases. Per germline, CDR1 SQVTM and CDR2 ANQGSEA. The CDR3 loop is CSVEAAGASYEQYF. CDR3 coding DNA: TGCAGCGTTGAAGCCGCGGGGGCCTCCTACGAGCAGTACTTC.

The gene calls are TRBV9 and TRBJ2-1; D gene unclear. The CDR3 has 15 amino acids. With 4 bases removed from V and 7 bases from J, the gap between germline ends came to 18 bases. Germline loops: CDR1 SGDLS, CDR2 YYNGEE. This CDR3 reads CASSQDAKGVNEQFF. CDR3 sequence (DNA): TGTGCCAGCAGCCAGGACGCTAAAGGAGTTAATGAGCAGTTCTTC.